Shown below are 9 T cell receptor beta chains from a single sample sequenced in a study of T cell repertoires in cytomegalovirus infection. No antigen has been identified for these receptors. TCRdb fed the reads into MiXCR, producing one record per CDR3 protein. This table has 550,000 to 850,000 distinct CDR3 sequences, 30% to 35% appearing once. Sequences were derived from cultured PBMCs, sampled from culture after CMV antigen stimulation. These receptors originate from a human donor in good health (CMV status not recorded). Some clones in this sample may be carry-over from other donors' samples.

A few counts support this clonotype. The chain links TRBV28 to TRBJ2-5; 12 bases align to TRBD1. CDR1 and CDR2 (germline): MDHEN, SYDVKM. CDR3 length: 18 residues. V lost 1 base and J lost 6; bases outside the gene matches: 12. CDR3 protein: CASSLSRGTGGGWKTQYF. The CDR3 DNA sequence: TGTGCCAGCAGTTTATCCAGGGGGACAGGGGGCGGTTGGAAGACCCAGTACTTC.

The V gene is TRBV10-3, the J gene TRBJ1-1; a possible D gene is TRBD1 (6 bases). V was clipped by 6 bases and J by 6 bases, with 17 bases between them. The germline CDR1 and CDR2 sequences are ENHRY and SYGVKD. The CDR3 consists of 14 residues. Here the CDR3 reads CAISVVGNRAEAFF. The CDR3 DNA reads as TGTGCCATCAGCGTTGTCGGGAACAGGGCTGAAGCTTTCTTT.

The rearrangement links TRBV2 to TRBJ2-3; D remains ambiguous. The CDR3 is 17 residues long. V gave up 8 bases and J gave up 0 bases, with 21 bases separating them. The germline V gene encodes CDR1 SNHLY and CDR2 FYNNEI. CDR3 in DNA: TGTGCCAGCGTGTGGGCCACAGAGCAGCCTAGCACAGATACGCAGTATTTT. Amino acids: CASVWATEQPSTDTQYF. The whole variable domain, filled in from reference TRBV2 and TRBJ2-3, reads EPEVTQTPSHQVTQMGQEVILRCVPISNHLYFYWYRQILGQKVEFLVSFYNNEISEKSEIFDDQFSVERPDGSNFTLKIRSTKLEDSAMYFCASVWATEQPSTDTQYFGPGTRLTVL.

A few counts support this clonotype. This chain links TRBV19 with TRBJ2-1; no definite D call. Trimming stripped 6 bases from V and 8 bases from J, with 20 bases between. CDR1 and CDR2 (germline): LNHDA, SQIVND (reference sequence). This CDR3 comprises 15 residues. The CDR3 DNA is TGTGCCAGTAGCCCCATTTACCCGGGCCGGGATGAGCAGTTCTTC. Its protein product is CASSPIYPGRDEQFF.

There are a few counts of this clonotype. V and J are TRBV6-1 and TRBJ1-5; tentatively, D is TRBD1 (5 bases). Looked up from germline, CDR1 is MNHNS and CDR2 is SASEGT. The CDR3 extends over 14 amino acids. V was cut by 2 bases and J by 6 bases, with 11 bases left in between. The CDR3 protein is CASSERGGGQPQHF. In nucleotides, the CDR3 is TGTGCCAGCAGTGAACGGGGGGGGGGTCAGCCCCAGCATTTT.

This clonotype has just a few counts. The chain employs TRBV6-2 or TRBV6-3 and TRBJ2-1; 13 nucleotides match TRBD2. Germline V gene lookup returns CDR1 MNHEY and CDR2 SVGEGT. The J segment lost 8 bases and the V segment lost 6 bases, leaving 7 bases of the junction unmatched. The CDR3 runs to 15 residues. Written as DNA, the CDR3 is TGTGCCAGCAGCCTCAGGGGACTAGCGGGACATGAGCAGTTCTTC. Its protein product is CASSLRGLAGHEQFF.

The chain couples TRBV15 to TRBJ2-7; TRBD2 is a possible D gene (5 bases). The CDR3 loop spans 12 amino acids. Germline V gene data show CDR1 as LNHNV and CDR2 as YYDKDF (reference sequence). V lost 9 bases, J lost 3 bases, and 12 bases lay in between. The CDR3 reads CATPCRGYEQYF. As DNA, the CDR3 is TGTGCCACTCCCTGTCGGGGCTACGAGCAGTACTTC.

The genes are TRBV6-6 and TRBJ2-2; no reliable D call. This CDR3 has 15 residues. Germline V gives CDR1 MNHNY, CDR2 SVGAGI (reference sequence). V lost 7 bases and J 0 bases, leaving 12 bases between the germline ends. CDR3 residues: CASIFDKANTGELFF. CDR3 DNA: TGTGCCAGCATTTTCGACAAGGCGAACACCGGGGAGCTGTTTTTT.

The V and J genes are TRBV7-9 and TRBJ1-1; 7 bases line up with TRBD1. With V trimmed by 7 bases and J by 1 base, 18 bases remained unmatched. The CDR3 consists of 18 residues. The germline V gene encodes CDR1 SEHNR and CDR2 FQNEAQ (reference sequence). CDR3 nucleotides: TGTGCCAGCACCGTTGGGTCGGTAACAGGGGAGGCGAACACTGAAGCTTTCTTT. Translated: CASTVGSVTGEANTEAFF.